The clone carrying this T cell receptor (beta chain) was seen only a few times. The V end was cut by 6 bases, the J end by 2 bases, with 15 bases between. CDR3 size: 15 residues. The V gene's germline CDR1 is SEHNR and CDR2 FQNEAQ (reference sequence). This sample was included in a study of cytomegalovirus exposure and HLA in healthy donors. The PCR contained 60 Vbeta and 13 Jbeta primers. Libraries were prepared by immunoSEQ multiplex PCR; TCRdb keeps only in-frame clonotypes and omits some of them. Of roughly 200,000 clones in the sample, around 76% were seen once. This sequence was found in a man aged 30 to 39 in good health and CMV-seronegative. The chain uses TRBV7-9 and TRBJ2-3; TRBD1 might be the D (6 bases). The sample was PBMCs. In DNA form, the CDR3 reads TGTGCCAGCAGGTCGCCAGGGGCCTACACAGATACGCAGTATTTT. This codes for CASRSPGAYTDTQYF.